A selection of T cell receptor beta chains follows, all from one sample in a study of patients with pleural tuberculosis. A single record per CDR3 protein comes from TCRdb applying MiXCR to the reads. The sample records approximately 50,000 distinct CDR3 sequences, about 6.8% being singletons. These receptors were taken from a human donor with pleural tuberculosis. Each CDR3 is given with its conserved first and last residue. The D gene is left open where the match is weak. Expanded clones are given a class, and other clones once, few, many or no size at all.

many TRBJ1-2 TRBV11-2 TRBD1 CASSFDRVRGYTF TGTGCCAGCAGCTTTGACAGGGTTCGAGGCTACACCTTC
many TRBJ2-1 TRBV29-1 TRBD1 CSVGTGDYNEQFF TGCAGCGTTGGGACAGGGGATTACAATGAGCAGTTCTTC
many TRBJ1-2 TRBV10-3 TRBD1 CAIRQGTEDGYTF TGTGCCATCAGGCAAGGGACAGAAGATGGCTACACCTTC
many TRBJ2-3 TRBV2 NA CASGRLDTQYF TGTGCCAGCGGCAGGCTGGATACGCAGTATTTT
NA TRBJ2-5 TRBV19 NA CASSKGGLLQETQYF TGTGCCAGTAGTAAAGGAGGACTCCTCCAAGAGACCCAGTACTTC
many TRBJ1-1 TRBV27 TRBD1 CASRRDRGLRAEAFF TGTGCCAGCAGAAGGGACAGGGGGCTCAGGGCTGAAGCTTTCTTT
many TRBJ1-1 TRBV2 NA CATSDDMNTEAFF TGTGCCACCTCGGACGACATGAACACTGAAGCTTTCTTT
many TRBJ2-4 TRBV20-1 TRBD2 CSARTSGRSIQYF TGCAGTGCTAGGACTAGCGGGAGGAGCATTCAGTACTTC
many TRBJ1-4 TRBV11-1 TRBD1 CASSIGTGSGKLFF TGTGCCAGCAGCATCGGGACAGGGTCGGGAAAACTGTTTTTT
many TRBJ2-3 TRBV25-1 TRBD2 CASSRLARYDTDTQYF TGTGCCAGCAGTAGACTAGCGAGATATGACACAGATACGCAGTATTTT
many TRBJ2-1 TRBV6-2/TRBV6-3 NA CASSTGLNEQFF TGTGCCAGCAGCACGGGTCTGAATGAGCAGTTCTTC
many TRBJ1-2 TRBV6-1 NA CASSEETGLYGYTF TGTGCCAGCAGTGAAGAGACTGGGTTGTATGGCTACACCTTC
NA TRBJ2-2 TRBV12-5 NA CASGLSPGEIGELFF TGTGCTAGTGGTTTGAGTCCAGGGGAGATCGGGGAGCTGTTTTTT
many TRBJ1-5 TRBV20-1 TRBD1 CSASSFGTGGNQPQHF TGCAGTGCTAGTAGCTTCGGTACAGGGGGCAATCAGCCCCAGCATTTT
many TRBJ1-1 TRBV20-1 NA CSARGPDAGTEAFF TGCAGTGCTAGGGGCCCGGACGCGGGGACTGAAGCTTTCTTT
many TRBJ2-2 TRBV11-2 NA CASSLVFGNTGKLFF TGTGCCAGCAGCTTAGTGTTCGGGAACACCGGGAAGCTGTTTTTT
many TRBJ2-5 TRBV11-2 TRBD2 CASSRGLAVQETQYF TGTGCCAGCAGCCGGGGACTAGCGGTTCAAGAGACCCAGTACTTC
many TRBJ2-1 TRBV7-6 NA CASSRPFYNEQFF TGTGCCAGCAGCCGTCCATTTTACAATGAGCAGTTCTTC
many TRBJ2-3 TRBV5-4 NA CASSWGEAFGTYTQYF TGTGCCAGCAGCTGGGGAGAGGCATTTGGGACATATACGCAGTATTTT
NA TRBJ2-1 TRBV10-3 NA CASRSSNNEQFF TGTGCCTCCCGGAGCTCCAACAATGAGCAGTTCTTC
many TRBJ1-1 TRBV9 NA CASSVEDRNTEAFF TGTGCCAGCAGCGTCGAGGACAGGAACACTGAAGCTTTCTTT
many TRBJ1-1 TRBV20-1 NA CSARDVSSGHQGTEAFF TGCAGTGCTAGAGATGTGAGCTCAGGGCATCAAGGGACTGAAGCTTTCTTT
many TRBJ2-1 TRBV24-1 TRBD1 CATSDAGQGKVDEQFF TGTGCCACCAGTGATGCGGGACAGGGGAAGGTCGATGAGCAGTTCTTC
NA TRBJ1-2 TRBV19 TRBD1 CASTETGGSAGYTF TGTGCCAGTACCGAGACAGGGGGGTCTGCTGGCTACACCTTC
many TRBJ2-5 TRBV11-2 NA CASSFGQTQYF TGTGCCAGCAGCTTTGGACAGACCCAGTACTTC
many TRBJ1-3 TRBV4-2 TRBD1 CASSQETGAGNTIYF TGTGCCAGCAGCCAAGAGACAGGGGCTGGAAACACCATATATTTT
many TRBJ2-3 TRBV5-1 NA CASSSTGGSGTDTQYF TGCGCCAGCAGCTCTACTGGGGGGTCTGGCACAGATACGCAGTATTTT
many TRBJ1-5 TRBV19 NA CASSRGVGNQPQHF TGTGCCAGTAGTAGAGGGGTAGGCAATCAGCCCCAGCATTTT
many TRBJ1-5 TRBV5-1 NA CASSLEGMDNQPQHF TGCGCCAGCAGCTTGGAAGGGATGGACAATCAGCCCCAGCATTTT
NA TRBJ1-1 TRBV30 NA CAWSPGVGTEAFF TGTGCCTGGAGCCCCGGGGTTGGAACTGAAGCTTTCTTT
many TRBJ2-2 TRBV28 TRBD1 CASSSGQIYTGELFF TGTGCCAGCAGTTCGGGACAGATTTACACCGGGGAGCTGTTTTTT
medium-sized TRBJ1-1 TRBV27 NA CASSLTVNTEAFF TGTGCCAGCAGTTTAACGGTGAACACTGAAGCTTTCTTT
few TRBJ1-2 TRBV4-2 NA CASSLDDRKGYGYTF TGTGCCAGCAGCCTCGATGACAGGAAGGGTTATGGCTACACCTTC
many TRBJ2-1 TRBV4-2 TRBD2 CASSQEEWEGNNEQFF TGTGCCAGCAGCCAAGAAGAGTGGGAGGGGAACAATGAGCAGTTCTTC
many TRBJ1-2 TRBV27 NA CASSRPDGGYTF TGTGCCAGCAGTCGCCCAGACGGTGGCTACACCTTC
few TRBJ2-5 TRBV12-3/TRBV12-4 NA CASSFAGPEETQYF TGTGCCAGCAGTTTCGCAGGCCCGGAAGAGACCCAGTACTTC
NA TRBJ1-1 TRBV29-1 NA CSVDPGGRAEAFF TGCAGCGTCGATCCCGGGGGTCGTGCTGAAGCTTTCTTT
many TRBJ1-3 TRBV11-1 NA CASSYRDSYSGNTIYF TGTGCCAGCAGCTATCGGGACTCCTACTCTGGAAACACCATATATTTT
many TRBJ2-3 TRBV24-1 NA CATSASGTDTQYF TGTGCCACCAGTGCCTCAGGGACAGATACGCAGTATTTT
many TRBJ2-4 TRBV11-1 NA CASSLDARAVQYF TGTGCCAGCAGCTTAGACGCCAGGGCGGTTCAGTACTTC